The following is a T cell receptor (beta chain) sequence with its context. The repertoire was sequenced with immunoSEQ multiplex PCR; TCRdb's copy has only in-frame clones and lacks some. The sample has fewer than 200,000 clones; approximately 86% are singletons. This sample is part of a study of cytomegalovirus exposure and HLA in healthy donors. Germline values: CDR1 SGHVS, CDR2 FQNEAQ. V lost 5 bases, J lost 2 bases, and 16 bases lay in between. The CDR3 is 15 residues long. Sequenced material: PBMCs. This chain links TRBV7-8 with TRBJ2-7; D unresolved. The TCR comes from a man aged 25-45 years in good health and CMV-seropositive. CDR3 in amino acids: CASSPGRVRAYEQYF. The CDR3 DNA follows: TGTGCCAGCAGCCCTGGTCGGGTCAGAGCCTACGAGCAGTACTTC.